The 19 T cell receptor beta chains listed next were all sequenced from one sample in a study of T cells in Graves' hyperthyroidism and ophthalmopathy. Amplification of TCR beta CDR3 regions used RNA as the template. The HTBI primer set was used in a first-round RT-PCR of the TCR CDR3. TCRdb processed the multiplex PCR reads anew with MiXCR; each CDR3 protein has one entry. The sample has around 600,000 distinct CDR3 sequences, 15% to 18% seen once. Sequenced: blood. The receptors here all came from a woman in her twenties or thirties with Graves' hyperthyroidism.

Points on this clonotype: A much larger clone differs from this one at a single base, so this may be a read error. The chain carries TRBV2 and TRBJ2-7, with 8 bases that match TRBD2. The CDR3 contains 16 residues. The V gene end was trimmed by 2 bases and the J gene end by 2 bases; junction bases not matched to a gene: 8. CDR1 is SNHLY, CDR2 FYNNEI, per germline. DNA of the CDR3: TGTGCCAGCAGTGAATCTAGGGCGGGAGGCCCCTACGAGCAGTACTTC. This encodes CASSESRAGGPYEQYF.

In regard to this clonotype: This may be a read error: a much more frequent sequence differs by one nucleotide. The CDR3 is CSARYRLAGGTDTQYF. The DNA for the CDR3 is TGCAGTGCTAGATATCGACTAGCGGGAGGAACAGATACGCAGTATTTT. V usage is TRBV20-1 and J usage is TRBJ2-3; 13 bases are shared with TRBD2. Per germline, CDR1 DFQATT and CDR2 SNEGSKA (reference sequence). The CDR3 length is 16 residues. The ends lost 2 bases at V and 3 bases at J; junction bases unmatched: 5.

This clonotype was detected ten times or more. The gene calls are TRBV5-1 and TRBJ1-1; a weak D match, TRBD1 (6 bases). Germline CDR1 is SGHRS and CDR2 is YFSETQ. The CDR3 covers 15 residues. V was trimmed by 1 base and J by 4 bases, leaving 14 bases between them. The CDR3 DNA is TGCGCCAGCAGCTTGTCCGGGGGGCAGGGCACTGAAGCTTTCTTT. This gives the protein CASSLSGGQGTEAFF.

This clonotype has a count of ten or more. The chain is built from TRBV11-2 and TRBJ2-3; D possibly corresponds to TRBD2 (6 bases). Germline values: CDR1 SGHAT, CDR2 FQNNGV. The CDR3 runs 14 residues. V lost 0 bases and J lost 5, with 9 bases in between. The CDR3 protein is CASSLEGSGDTQYF. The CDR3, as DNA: TGTGCCAGCAGCTTAGAGGGTAGCGGAGATACGCAGTATTTT.

The CDR3 coding sequence is TGTGCCAGCAGGCCGGGACAGGGGGGCCCTGGGGCCAACGTCCTGACTTTC. Protein sequence: CASRPGQGGPGANVLTF. The genes are TRBV2 and TRBJ2-6; 11 bases agree with TRBD1. J gave up 2 bases and V 6 bases, and 6 bases lay outside the gene matches. The germline V gene has CDR1 SNHLY and CDR2 FYNNEI. The CDR3 extends over 17 amino acids.

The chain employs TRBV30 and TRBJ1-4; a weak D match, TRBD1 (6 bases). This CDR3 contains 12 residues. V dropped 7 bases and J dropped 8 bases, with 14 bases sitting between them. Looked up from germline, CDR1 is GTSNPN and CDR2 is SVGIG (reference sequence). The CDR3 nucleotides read TGTGCCTTAGGACAGAAGAGGGAAAAACTGTTTTTT. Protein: CALGQKREKLFF.

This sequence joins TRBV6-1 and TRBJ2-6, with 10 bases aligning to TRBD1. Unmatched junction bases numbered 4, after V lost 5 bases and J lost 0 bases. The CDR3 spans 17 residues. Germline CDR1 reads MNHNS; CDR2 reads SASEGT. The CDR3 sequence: CASSSGTGVSGANVLTF. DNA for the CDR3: TGTGCCAGCAGTTCCGGGACAGGGGTCTCTGGGGCCAACGTCCTGACTTTC.

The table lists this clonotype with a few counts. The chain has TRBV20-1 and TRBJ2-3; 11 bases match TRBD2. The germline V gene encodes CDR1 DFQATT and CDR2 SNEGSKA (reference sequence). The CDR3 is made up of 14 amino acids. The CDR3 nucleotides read TGCACTGCCGTCACTAGCGGGAGAACAGATACGCAGTATTTT. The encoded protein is CTAVTSGRTDTQYF.

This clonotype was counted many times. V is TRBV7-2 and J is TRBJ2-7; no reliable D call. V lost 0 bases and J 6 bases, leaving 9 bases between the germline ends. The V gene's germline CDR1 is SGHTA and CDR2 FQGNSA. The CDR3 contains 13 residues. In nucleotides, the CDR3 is TGTGCCAGCAGCTTAGCGGACGGGTTCGAGCAGTACTTC. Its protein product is CASSLADGFEQYF.

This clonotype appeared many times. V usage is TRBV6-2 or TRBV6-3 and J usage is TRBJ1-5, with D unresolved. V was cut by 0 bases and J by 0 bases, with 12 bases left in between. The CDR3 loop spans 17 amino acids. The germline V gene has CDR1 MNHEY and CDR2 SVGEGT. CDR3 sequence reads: CASSYSSFKNSNQPQHF. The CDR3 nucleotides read TGTGCCAGCAGTTACTCGAGTTTCAAGAATAGCAATCAGCCCCAGCATTTT.

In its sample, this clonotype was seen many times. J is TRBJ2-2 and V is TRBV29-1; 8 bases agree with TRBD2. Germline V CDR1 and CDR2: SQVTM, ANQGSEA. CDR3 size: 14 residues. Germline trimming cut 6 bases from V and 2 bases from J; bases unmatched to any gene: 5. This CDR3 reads CSVNLAGNTGELFF. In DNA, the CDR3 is TGCAGCGTCAACCTAGCGGGTAACACCGGGGAGCTGTTTTTT.

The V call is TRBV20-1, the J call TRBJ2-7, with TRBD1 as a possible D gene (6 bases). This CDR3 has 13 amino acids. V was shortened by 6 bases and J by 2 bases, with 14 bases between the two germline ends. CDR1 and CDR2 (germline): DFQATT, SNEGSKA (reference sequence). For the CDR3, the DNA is TGCAGTGCCCCGGATCAGGGGACCTACGAGCAGTACTTC. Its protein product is CSAPDQGTYEQYF.

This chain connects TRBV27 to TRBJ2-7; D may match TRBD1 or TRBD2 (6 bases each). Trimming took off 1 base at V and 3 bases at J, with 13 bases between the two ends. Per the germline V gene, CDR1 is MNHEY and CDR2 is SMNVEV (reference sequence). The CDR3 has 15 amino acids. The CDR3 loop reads CASSLFRGGRYEQYF. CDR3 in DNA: TGTGCCAGCAGTTTATTCAGGGGAGGACGCTACGAGCAGTACTTC.

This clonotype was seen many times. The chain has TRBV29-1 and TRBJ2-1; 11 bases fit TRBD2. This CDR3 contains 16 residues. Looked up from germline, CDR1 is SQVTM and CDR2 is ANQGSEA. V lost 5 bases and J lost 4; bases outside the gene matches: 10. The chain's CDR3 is CSVHPPGLAEYNEQFF. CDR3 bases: TGCAGCGTTCATCCGCCGGGACTAGCGGAGTACAATGAGCAGTTCTTC.

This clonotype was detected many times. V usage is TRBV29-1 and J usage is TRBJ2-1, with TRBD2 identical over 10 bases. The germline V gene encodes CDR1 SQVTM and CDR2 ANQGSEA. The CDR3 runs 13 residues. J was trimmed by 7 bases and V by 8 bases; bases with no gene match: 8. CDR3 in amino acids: CSTRGTSDNEQFF. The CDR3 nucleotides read TGCAGCACCCGAGGGACTAGCGATAATGAGCAGTTCTTC.

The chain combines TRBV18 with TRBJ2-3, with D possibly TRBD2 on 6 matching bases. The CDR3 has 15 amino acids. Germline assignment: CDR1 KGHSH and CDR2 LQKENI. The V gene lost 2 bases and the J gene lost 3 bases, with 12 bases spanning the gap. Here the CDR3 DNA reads TGTGCCAGCTCACCAGTCGGGAGCGGGACAGATACGCAGTATTTT. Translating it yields CASSPVGSGTDTQYF. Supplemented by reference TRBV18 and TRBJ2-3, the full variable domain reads NAGVMQNPRHLVRRRGQEARLRCSPMKGHSHVYWYRQLPEEGLKFMVYLQKENIIDESGMPKERFSAEFPKEGPSILRIQQVVRGDSAAYFCASSPVGSGTDTQYFGPGTRLTVL.

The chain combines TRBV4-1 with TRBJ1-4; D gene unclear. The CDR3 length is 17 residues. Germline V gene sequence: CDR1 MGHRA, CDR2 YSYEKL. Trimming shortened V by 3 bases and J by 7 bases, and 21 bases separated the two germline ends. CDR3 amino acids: CASSHPNGRASREKLFF. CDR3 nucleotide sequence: TGCGCCAGCAGCCACCCCAATGGGAGGGCTTCACGTGAAAAACTGTTTTTT.

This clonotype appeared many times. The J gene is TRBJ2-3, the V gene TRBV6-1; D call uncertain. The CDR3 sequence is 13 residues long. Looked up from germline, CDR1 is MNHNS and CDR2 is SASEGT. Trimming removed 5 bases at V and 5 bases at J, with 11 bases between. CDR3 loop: CASSYAVEDTQYF. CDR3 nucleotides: TGTGCCAGCAGTTACGCCGTAGAAGATACGCAGTATTTT.

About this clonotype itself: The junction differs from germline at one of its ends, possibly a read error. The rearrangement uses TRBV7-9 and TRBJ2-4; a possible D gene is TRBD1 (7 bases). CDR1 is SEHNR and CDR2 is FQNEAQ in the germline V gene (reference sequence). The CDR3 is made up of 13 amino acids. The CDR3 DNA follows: TGTGCCAGCAGCTTACAGGGGGGAAACATTCGGTACTTC. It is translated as CASSLQGGNIRYF. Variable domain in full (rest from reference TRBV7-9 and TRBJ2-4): DTGVSQNPRHKITKRGQNVTFRCDPISEHNRLYWYRQTLGQGPEFLTYFQNEAQLEKSRLLSDRFSAERPKGSFSTLEIQRTEQGDSAMYLCASSLQGGNIRYFGAGTRLSVL.